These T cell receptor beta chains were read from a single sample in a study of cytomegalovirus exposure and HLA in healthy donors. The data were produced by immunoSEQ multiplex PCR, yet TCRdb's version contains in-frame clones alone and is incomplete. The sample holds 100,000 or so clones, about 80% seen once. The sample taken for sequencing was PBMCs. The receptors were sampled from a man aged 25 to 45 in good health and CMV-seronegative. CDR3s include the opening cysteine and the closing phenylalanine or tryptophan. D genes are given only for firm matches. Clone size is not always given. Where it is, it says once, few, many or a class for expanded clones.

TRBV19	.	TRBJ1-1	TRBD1	CASTRTGAVTGTEAFF	TGTGCCAGTACGAGGACAGGGGCCGTTACTGGCACTGAAGCTTTCTTT
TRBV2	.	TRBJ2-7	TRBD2	CASSWTSGSYEQYF	TGTGCCAGCAGCTGGACTAGCGGTTCCTACGAGCAGTACTTC
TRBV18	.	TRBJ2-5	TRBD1	CASSYDRVKETQYF	TGTGCCAGCTCTTACGACAGGGTGAAAGAGACCCAGTACTTC
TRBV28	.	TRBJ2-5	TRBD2	CASSFSSGKQETQYF	TGTGCCAGCAGTTTCTCTAGCGGGAAGCAAGAGACCCAGTACTTC
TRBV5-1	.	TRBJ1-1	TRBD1	CASSPTAGQLGEAFF	TGCGCCAGCAGCCCCACCGCGGGACAGCTCGGGGAAGCTTTCTTT
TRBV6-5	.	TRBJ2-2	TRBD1	CASRRQGRPEELFF	TGTGCCAGCAGAAGACAGGGAAGGCCCGAGGAGCTGTTTTTT
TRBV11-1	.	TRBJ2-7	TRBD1	CASSPGQGSYEQYF	TGTGCCAGCAGCCCGGGACAGGGATCCTACGAGCAGTACTTC
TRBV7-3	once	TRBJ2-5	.	CASSPLGADQETQYF	TGTGCCAGCAGCCCCCTAGGGGCAGATCAAGAGACCCAGTACTTC
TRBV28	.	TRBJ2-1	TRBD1	CASSPGQGDEQFF	TGTGCCAGCAGTCCTGGACAGGGGGATGAGCAGTTCTTC
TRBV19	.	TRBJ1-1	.	CASSRQATSGEAFF	TGTGCCAGCAGTAGACAGGCAACCTCGGGTGAAGCTTTCTTT
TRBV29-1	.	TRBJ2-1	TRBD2	CSVEGLAGGYEQFF	TGCAGCGTTGAAGGACTAGCGGGAGGGTATGAGCAGTTCTTC
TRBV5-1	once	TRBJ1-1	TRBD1	CASSWTGGNAEAFF	TGCGCCAGCAGCTGGACAGGGGGGAATGCTGAAGCTTTCTTT
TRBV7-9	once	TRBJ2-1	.	CASSPRLVSSYNEQFF	TGTGCCAGCAGTCCAAGACTAGTATCCTCCTACAATGAGCAGTTCTTC
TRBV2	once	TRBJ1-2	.	CASSELQGGYGYTF	TGTGCCAGCAGTGAACTCCAGGGTGGCTATGGCTACACCTTC
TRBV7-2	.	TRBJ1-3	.	CASSLAASGNTIYF	TGTGCCAGCAGCTTAGCAGCCTCTGGAAACACCATATATTTT
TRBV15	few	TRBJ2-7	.	CATRSASSYEQYF	TGTGCCACCAGAAGCGCCAGCTCCTACGAGCAGTACTTC
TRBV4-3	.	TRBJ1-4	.	CASSQVVTSGVGEKLFF	TGCGCCAGCAGCCAAGTTGTAACATCGGGGGTCGGTGAAAAACTGTTTTTT
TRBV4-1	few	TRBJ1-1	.	CASSLRTDNTEAFF	TGCGCCAGCAGCCTTCGGACAGATAACACTGAAGCTTTCTTT
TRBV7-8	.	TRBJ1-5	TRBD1	CASSFGQVNQPQHF	TGTGCCAGCAGCTTCGGACAGGTTAATCAGCCCCAGCATTTT
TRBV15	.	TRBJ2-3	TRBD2	CATSRLQAGGVTDTQYF	TGTGCCACCAGCAGATTACAAGCGGGGGGAGTGACAGATACGCAGTATTTT
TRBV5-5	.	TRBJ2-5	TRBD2	CASSFRLAGGEETQYF	TGTGCCAGCAGCTTCCGGCTAGCGGGAGGGGAAGAGACCCAGTACTTC
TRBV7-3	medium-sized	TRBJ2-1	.	CASSLSYGDEQFF	TGTGCCAGCAGCTTAAGTTACGGGGATGAGCAGTTCTTC
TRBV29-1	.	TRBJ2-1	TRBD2	CSGTSGEFEQFF	TGCAGCGGGACTAGCGGGGAATTTGAGCAGTTCTTC
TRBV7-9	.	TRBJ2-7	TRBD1	CASSLETGSYEQYF	TGTGCCAGCAGCTTAGAGACAGGGTCCTACGAGCAGTACTTC
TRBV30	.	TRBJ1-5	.	CAWSLVAADQPQHF	TGTGCCTGGAGTTTGGTGGCCGCCGATCAGCCCCAGCATTTT
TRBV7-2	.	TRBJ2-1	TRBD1	CASSSGQSSYNEQFF	TGTGCCAGCAGCTCGGGACAGAGCTCCTACAATGAGCAGTTCTTC
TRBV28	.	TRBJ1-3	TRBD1	CATLQGGSGNTIYF	TGTGCCACCCTACAGGGGGGCTCTGGAAACACCATATATTTT
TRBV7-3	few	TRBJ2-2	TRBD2	CASSLYSGRDTGELFF	TGTGCCAGCAGCTTATATAGCGGGAGGGACACCGGGGAGCTGTTTTTT
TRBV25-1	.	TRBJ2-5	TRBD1	CASSLEGARETQYF	TGTGCCAGCAGCCTAGAGGGGGCGCGAGAGACCCAGTACTTC
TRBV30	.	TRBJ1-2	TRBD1	CARHRGHGYTF	TGTGCCCGTCACAGGGGGCATGGCTACACCTTC
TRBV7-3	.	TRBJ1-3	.	CASSPDSGNTIYF	TGTGCCAGCAGCCCCGACAGCGGAAACACCATATATTTT
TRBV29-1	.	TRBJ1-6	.	CSVQRVAPLHF	TGCAGCGTTCAGCGCGTCGCCCCCCTCCACTTT
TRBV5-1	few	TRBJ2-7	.	CASSLTGGARGEQYF	TGCGCCAGCAGCTTGACGGGCGGGGCTCGCGGCGAGCAGTACTTC
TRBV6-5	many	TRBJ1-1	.	CASTAGMAEAFF	TGTGCCAGTACAGCGGGTATGGCTGAAGCTTTCTTT
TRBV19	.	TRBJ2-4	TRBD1	CASSNYRGENIQYF	TGTGCCAGTAGCAATTACAGGGGGGAAAACATTCAGTACTTC
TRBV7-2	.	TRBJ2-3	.	CASSFSGVSDTQYF	TGTGCCAGCAGCTTTTCGGGAGTTTCAGATACGCAGTATTTT
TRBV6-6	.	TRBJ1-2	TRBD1	CASSLQPWTGGSDTF	TGTGCCAGCAGTCTTCAGCCCTGGACAGGAGGGTCGGATACCTTC
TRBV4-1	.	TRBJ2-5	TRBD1	CASSTRDRGSGETQYF	TGCGCCAGCAGCACCCGGGACAGGGGGTCCGGAGAGACCCAGTACTTC
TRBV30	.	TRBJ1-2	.	CAWSVLDSRRYGYTF	TGTGCCTGGAGTGTCCTTGACTCCCGCCGCTATGGCTACACCTTC
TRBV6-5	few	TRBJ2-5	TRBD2	CASRGAGVGGETQYF	TGTGCCAGCAGAGGAGCGGGGGTCGGGGGGGAGACCCAGTACTTC
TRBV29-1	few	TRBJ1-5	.	CSVLLAGWNQPQHF	TGCAGCGTCCTCTTGGCAGGTTGGAATCAGCCCCAGCATTTT
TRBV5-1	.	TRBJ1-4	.	CASSLDTGREKLFF	TGCGCCAGCAGCTTGGACACTGGGCGAGAAAAACTGTTTTTT
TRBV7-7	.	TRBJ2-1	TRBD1	CASSLRQGTYNEQFF	TGTGCCAGCAGCCTCCGACAGGGTACCTACAATGAGCAGTTCTTC
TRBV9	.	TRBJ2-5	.	CASSFSPEGGRETQYF	TGTGCCAGCAGCTTCTCTCCGGAGGGAGGCCGGGAGACCCAGTACTTC
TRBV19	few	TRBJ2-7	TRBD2	CASSISPSGKGDEQYF	TGTGCCAGTAGTATATCCCCTAGCGGGAAGGGCGACGAGCAGTACTTC
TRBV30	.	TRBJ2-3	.	CAWSVGRGTDTQYF	TGTGCCTGGAGTGTGGGCAGGGGCACAGATACGCAGTATTTT
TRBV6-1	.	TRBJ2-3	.	CASGGAPTDTQYF	TGTGCCAGCGGGGGGGCCCCCACAGATACGCAGTATTTT
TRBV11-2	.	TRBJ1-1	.	CASSLEWDNEAFF	TGTGCCAGCAGCTTAGAATGGGACAATGAAGCTTTCTTT
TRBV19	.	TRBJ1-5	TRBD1	CASSNRGAGQPQHF	TGTGCCAGTTCAAACAGGGGAGCCGGTCAGCCCCAGCATTTT
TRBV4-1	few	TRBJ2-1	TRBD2	CASSPVLFSGKNEQFF	TGCGCCAGCAGCCCAGTTTTGTTTAGCGGGAAGAATGAGCAGTTCTTC
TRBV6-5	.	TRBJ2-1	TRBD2	CASRSLAVEQFF	TGTGCCAGCAGATCACTAGCGGTTGAGCAGTTCTTC
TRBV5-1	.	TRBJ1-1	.	CASSLAGIPNTEAFF	TGCGCCAGCAGCTTGGCAGGGATACCAAACACTGAAGCTTTCTTT
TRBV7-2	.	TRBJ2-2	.	CASSLNGAGSNTGELFF	TGTGCCAGCAGCTTAAACGGCGCGGGCTCGAACACCGGGGAGCTGTTTTTT
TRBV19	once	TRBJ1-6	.	CASQLRSPENSPLHF	TGTGCCAGTCAACTCCGAAGTCCCGAGAATTCACCCCTCCACTTT
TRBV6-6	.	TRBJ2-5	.	CASSYSTGGPPTQYF	TGTGCCAGCAGTTACTCTACGGGGGGCCCCCCGACCCAGTACTTC
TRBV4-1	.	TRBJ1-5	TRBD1	CASSQLDRGDQPQHF	TGCGCCAGCAGCCAATTGGACAGGGGGGATCAGCCCCAGCATTTT
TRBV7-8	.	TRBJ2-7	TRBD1	CASSTNRGFEQYF	TGTGCCAGCAGCACCAACAGGGGCTTCGAACAGTACTTC
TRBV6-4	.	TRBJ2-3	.	CASSEVSVSDTQYF	TGTGCCAGCAGTGAGGTTAGCGTATCGGATACGCAGTATTTT